These 14 T cell receptor beta chains were sequenced from one sample in a study of blood T cell repertoires in COVID-19. Profiled with immunoSEQ multiplex PCR; TCRdb holds only in-frame clones, not every one. The table has a few hundred thousand clones, 75% to 90% seen once. Source material: PBMCs or T cells enriched from blood (not recorded which). These receptors came from a young man who had recovered from COVID-19.

The chain has TRBV3-1 (or the pseudogene TRBV3-2) and TRBJ2-1, with 11 bases lining up with TRBD2. Germline loops: CDR1 LGHDT, CDR2 YNNKEL (reference sequence). The CDR3 totals 16 residues. Trimming cost V 3 bases and J 7 bases; bases outside gene matches: 8. CDR3 in DNA: TGTGCCAGCAGCCACTCGACTAGCGGGAAAGGGAATGAGCAGTTCTTC. Translation: CASSHSTSGKGNEQFF.

V usage is TRBV5-6 and J usage is TRBJ2-5; a possible D gene is TRBD1 (5 bases). V was shortened by 2 bases and J by 7 bases, with 15 bases between the two germline ends. The CDR3 spans 14 residues. Germline CDR1 SGHDT, CDR2 YYEEEE. The CDR3 bases are TGTGCCAGCAGCTTAAGGGGTTCTGCCGGGACCCAGTACTTC. Its translation is CASSLRGSAGTQYF.

The chain carries TRBV7-2 and TRBJ2-7, with TRBD1 matching over 9 bases. CDR3 length equals 15 residues. Germline-derived CDR1 and CDR2 are SGHTA and FQGNSA. Germline trimming cut 5 bases from V and 1 base from J; bases unmatched to any gene: 6. CDR3 protein: CASSPGQGGSYEQYF. The CDR3 DNA is TGTGCCAGCAGCCCGGGACAGGGTGGTTCCTACGAGCAGTACTTC.

This chain uses TRBV5-6 with TRBJ1-2, with D uncertain. Germline V gene sequence: CDR1 SGHDT, CDR2 YYEEEE. Trimming left V 1 base short and J 3 bases short, with 13 bases between. There are 15 residues in the CDR3. CDR3 DNA sequence: TGTGCCAGCAGCTTGATCCCAGGTTCCGACTATGGCTACACCTTC. It codes for CASSLIPGSDYGYTF.

The chain carries TRBV15 and TRBJ1-1; D uncertain. CDR1 and CDR2 (germline): LNHNV, YYDKDF (reference sequence). This CDR3 spans 14 amino acids. V dropped 3 bases and J dropped 6 bases, with 14 bases sitting between them. The CDR3: CATSSRSLRAEAFF. The CDR3 DNA follows: TGTGCCACCAGCAGCCGAAGTTTACGGGCTGAAGCTTTCTTT. Combining the CDR3 with reference TRBV15 and TRBJ1-1 gives the whole variable domain DAMVIQNPRYQVTQFGKPVTLSCSQTLNHNVMYWYQQKSSQAPKLLFHYYDKDFNNEADTPDNFQSRRPNTSFCFLDIRSPGLGDTAMYLCATSSRSLRAEAFFGQGTRLTVV.

Here the CDR3 reads CASSQRRDNKGYTF. Written as DNA, the CDR3 is TGTGCCAGCAGCCAGCGACGGGACAATAAGGGCTACACCTTC. This chain uses TRBV3-1 (or the pseudogene TRBV3-2) with TRBJ1-2, with a possible D match to TRBD1 (6 bases). This CDR3 is 14 amino acids long. Per germline, CDR1 LGHDT and CDR2 YNNKEL (reference sequence). V lost 3 bases and J lost 8, with 16 bases in between.

The V gene is TRBV4-1, the J gene TRBJ2-1, with 12 positions matching TRBD2. The ends lost 3 bases at V and 6 bases at J; junction bases unmatched: 6. Germline loops: CDR1 MGHRA, CDR2 YSYEKL. The CDR3 length is 16 residues. The CDR3 DNA reads as TGCGCCAGCAGCCATGCTAGCGGGAGGGGTAGCAATGAGCAGTTCTTC. It yields the protein CASSHASGRGSNEQFF.

This chain connects TRBV5-1 to TRBJ1-4, with 7 positions matching TRBD1. This CDR3 comprises 16 residues. V lost 0 bases and J lost 2; bases outside the gene matches: 4. In germline, CDR1 is SGHRS, CDR2 YFSETQ. The chain's CDR3 is CASSLEPGGTNEKLFF. The CDR3 coding sequence is TGCGCCAGCAGCTTGGAGCCAGGGGGTACTAATGAAAAACTGTTTTTT.

The genes are TRBV19 and TRBJ2-7; D perhaps matches TRBD1 (6 bases). This CDR3 has 13 amino acids. The V gene lost 5 bases and the J gene lost 2 bases, with 10 bases spanning the gap. CDR1 is LNHDA, CDR2 SQIVND, per germline (reference sequence). This CDR3 is CASSDRSAYEQYF. The DNA of the CDR3 is TGTGCCAGTAGTGACAGGAGTGCCTACGAGCAGTACTTC.

The V gene is TRBV9, the J gene TRBJ1-4; TRBD1 matches 7 bases. V shed 4 bases and J 4 bases; nucleotides not matched to a gene: 7. This CDR3 is built from 15 residues. The germline gives CDR1 SGDLS, CDR2 YYNGEE. The CDR3 spells CASSSNRGDNEKLFF. The CDR3 coding sequence is TGTGCCAGCAGCTCCAACAGGGGCGATAATGAAAAACTGTTTTTT.

The chain recombines TRBV7-9 with TRBJ2-3; 14 bases align to TRBD2. J gave up 6 bases and V 5 bases, and 7 bases lay outside the gene matches. Germline V gene lookup returns CDR1 SEHNR and CDR2 FQNEAQ (reference sequence). This CDR3 comprises 16 residues. CDR3 coding DNA: TGTGCCAGCAGCCTTGGACTAGCGGGAGGTCAGGATACGCAGTATTTT. Its translation: CASSLGLAGGQDTQYF. Combining the CDR3 with reference TRBV7-9 and TRBJ2-3 gives the whole variable domain DTGVSQNPRHKITKRGQNVTFRCDPISEHNRLYWYRQTLGQGPEFLTYFQNEAQLEKSRLLSDRFSAERPKGSFSTLEIQRTEQGDSAMYLCASSLGLAGGQDTQYFGPGTRLTVL.

The V gene is TRBV27, the J gene TRBJ1-3; D gene unclear. The V end was cut by 6 bases, the J end by 0 bases, with 12 bases between. Looked up from germline, CDR1 is MNHEY and CDR2 is SMNVEV (reference sequence). This CDR3 region has 15 residues. The CDR3 nucleotides read TGTGCCAGCAGCCGCGGGGTTCGCTCTGGAAACACCATATATTTT. Amino acids: CASSRGVRSGNTIYF.

The gene calls are TRBV18 and TRBJ2-5, with 8 bases fitting TRBD2. Per the germline V gene, CDR1 is KGHSH and CDR2 is LQKENI. The CDR3 loop spans 16 amino acids. Trimming at V came to 1 base and at J to 5 bases, leaving 9 bases not matched to a gene. CDR3 in DNA: TGTGCCAGCTCACCACTACAAGCGGGAGAGGGGGAGACCCAGTACTTC. Translation gives CASSPLQAGEGETQYF. Variable domain in full (rest from reference TRBV18 and TRBJ2-5): NAGVMQNPRHLVRRRGQEARLRCSPMKGHSHVYWYRQLPEEGLKFMVYLQKENIIDESGMPKERFSAEFPKEGPSILRIQQVVRGDSAAYFCASSPLQAGEGETQYFGPGTRLLVL.

The chain combines TRBV14 with TRBJ2-5; 8 bases map to TRBD2. The CDR3 contains 20 residues. The J segment lost 3 bases and the V segment lost 1 base, leaving 19 bases of the junction unmatched. CDR1 and CDR2 (germline): SGHDN, FVKESK. The CDR3 is CASSQVPARLRAGAKETQYF. CDR3 sequence (DNA): TGTGCCAGCAGCCAAGTCCCTGCCCGTCTAAGAGCGGGAGCGAAAGAGACCCAGTACTTC.